One T cell receptor (beta chain) is described in this entry. The CDR3 is 16 residues long. The V and J ends lost 6 bases and 0 bases respectively, with 14 bases between them. CDR1 is LNHDA and CDR2 is SQIVND in the germline V gene (reference sequence). This entry belongs to a study of blood T cell repertoires in COVID-19. Study overall: PBMCs, B-cell-depleted T cells, or T cells provided the cDNA or gDNA that made up the material.

Profiled with immunoSEQ multiplex PCR; TCRdb holds only in-frame clones, not every one. In the table there are about 460,000 clones, approximately 91% of which are singletons. This study enrolled people aged about 18 to 100 from roughly 22 US geographic areas. Participants' reported clinical history set cohort assignment. The chain couples TRBV19 to TRBJ2-2; maybe TRBD2 (7 bases). The sequence derives from a woman aged 60-75 years who had recovered from COVID-19. Sequenced sample: PBMCs or T cells enriched from blood (not recorded which). CDR3: CASSGGPFANTGELFF. The DNA of the CDR3 is TGTGCCAGTAGCGGGGGGCCGTTCGCGAACACCGGGGAGCTGTTTTTT.